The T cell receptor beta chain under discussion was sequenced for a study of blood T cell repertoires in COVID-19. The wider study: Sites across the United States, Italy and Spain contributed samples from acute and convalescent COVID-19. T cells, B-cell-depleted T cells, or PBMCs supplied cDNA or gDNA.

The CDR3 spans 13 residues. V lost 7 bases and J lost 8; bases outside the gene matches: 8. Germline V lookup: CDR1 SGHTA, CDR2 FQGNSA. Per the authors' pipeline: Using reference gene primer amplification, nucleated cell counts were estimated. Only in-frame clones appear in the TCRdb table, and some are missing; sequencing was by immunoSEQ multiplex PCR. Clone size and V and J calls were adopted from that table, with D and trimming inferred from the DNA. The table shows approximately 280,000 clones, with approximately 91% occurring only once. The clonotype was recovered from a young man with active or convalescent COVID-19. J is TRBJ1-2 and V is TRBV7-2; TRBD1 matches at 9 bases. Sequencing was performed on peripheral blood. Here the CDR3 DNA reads TGTGCCAGCAAAATGGGACAGGGCGACGGCTACACCTTC. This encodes CASKMGQGDGYTF.